This is a list of T cell receptor beta chains from one sample in a study of metastatic and nonmetastatic thyroid tumors. TCRdb re-clonotyped the PCR reads through MiXCR. The sample includes several thousand clones, roughly 32% of them seen just once. The sequencing input was adjacent normal tissue. These receptors all stem from a female donor with papillary thyroid cancer or a benign thyroid nodule (not recorded which). Some clones in this sample may be carry-over from other donors' samples. CDR3s include the opening cysteine and the closing phenylalanine or tryptophan. The D gene is left open where the match is weak. Size is stated for part of the rows, as once, few or many counts, or as a class when the clone is expanded.

>TRBD1|TRBV6-5|.|TRBJ1-1
CASSHDPGQPTEAFF
TGTGCCAGCAGTCACGACCCGGGACAGCCGACTGAAGCTTTCTTT
>.|TRBV7-9|.|TRBJ2-1
CASSNNEQFF
TGTGCCAGCAGTAATAATGAGCAGTTCTTC
>.|TRBV6-1|once|TRBJ2-2
CASSEALPGVGAGELFF
TGTGCCAGCAGTGAAGCGCTTCCGGGAGTAGGTGCCGGGGAGCTGTTTTTT
>TRBD2|TRBV9|.|TRBJ2-7
CASSSGLVTSGDEQYF
TGTGCCAGCAGCTCGGGACTAGTTACTAGCGGGGACGAGCAGTACTTC
>TRBD1|TRBV5-1|.|TRBJ2-7
CASSWGQGARGFYEQYF
TGCGCCAGCAGCTGGGGACAGGGGGCTCGGGGTTTCTACGAGCAGTACTTC
>.|TRBV27|few|TRBJ2-6
CASRPFTGSGANVLTF
TGTGCCAGCAGACCATTCACAGGGTCTGGGGCCAACGTCCTGACTTTC
>.|TRBV24-1|few|TRBJ2-2
CATSEDGELFF
TGTGCCACCAGTGAAGATGGGGAGCTGTTTTTT
>.|TRBV2|few|TRBJ2-7
CASSPSFYEQYF
TGTGCCAGCAGTCCTAGCTTCTACGAGCAGTACTTC
>.|TRBV20-1|medium-sized|TRBJ1-1
CSASGGSNTEAFF
TGCAGTGCCAGCGGGGGGTCCAACACTGAAGCTTTCTTT
>.|TRBV30|medium-sized|TRBJ2-3
CASSRRWATDTQYF
TGTGCCAGCTCGAGGCGGTGGGCCACAGATACGCAGTATTTT
>.|TRBV28|few|TRBJ2-1
CASSIGSRSIGQFF
TGTGCCAGTAGTATAGGAAGCAGATCGATTGGGCAGTTCTTC
>TRBD1|TRBV20-1|many|TRBJ2-3
CSAIRQGYTDTQYF
TGCAGTGCCATAAGACAGGGATACACAGATACGCAGTATTTT
>TRBD2|TRBV5-1|once|TRBJ2-7
CASSPGLAGAEQYF
TGCGCCAGCAGCCCGGGACTAGCGGGGGCCGAGCAGTACTTC
>.|TRBV28|.|TRBJ1-3
CASSSPGGSSGNTIYF
TGTGCCAGCTCCTCTCCCGGCGGTAGCTCTGGAAACACCATATATTTT
>.|TRBV28|.|TRBJ1-2
CASSYPGHYGYTF
TGTGCCAGCAGTTACCCGGGGCACTATGGCTACACCTTC
>.|TRBV10-2|few|TRBJ1-4
CASSVSSTNEKLFF
TGCGCCAGCAGTGTGAGTTCAACTAATGAAAAACTGTTTTTT
>.|TRBV6-1|.|TRBJ2-7
CASTSIGRQREQYF
TGTGCCAGCACCTCCATAGGACGGCAGCGCGAGCAGTACTTC
>TRBD2|TRBV7-2|.|TRBJ2-5
CASSPILSLAGGETQYF
TGTGCCAGCAGCCCCATACTATCACTAGCGGGAGGAGAGACCCAGTACTTC
>TRBD1|TRBV20-1|.|TRBJ2-7
CSAKTGGLEQYF
TGCAGTGCTAAAACAGGGGGCCTCGAGCAGTACTTC
>.|TRBV4-1|medium-sized|TRBJ1-1
CASSQDPTSPWEAFF
TGCGCCAGCAGCCAAGACCCCACGAGCCCATGGGAAGCTTTCTTT
>.|TRBV15|medium-sized|TRBJ1-6
CATRTARGGSPLHF
TGTGCCACCCGAACTGCCAGGGGTGGGTCACCCCTCCACTTT
>.|TRBV20-1|medium-sized|TRBJ1-3
CSARGLPSSGNTIYF
TGCAGTGCGAGAGGACTCCCGAGCTCTGGAAACACCATATATTTT
>TRBD1|TRBV18|.|TRBJ2-7
CASSQGTGAYYEQYF
TGTGCCAGCTCACAAGGGACAGGGGCATACTACGAGCAGTACTTC
>.|TRBV29-1|few|TRBJ1-2
CSVDKYIAGYGYTF
TGCAGCGTTGATAAGTACATAGCTGGCTATGGCTACACCTTC
>TRBD1|TRBV20-1|.|TRBJ1-2
CSETAGGAGGYTF
TGCAGTGAAACGGCAGGGGGCGCAGGCGGCTACACCTTC
>.|TRBV4-1|.|TRBJ1-4
CASSQVSLNEKLFF
TGCGCCAGCAGCCAAGTTAGTCTTAATGAAAAACTGTTTTTT
>TRBD2|TRBV6-1|few|TRBJ2-1
CASRVTSGSGHEQFF
TGTGCCAGCAGGGTAACTAGCGGGAGTGGCCATGAGCAGTTCTTC
>.|TRBV19|many|TRBJ2-7
CASSSDPMSSYEQYF
TGTGCCAGTTCTAGCGACCCCATGAGCTCCTACGAGCAGTACTTC
>.|TRBV6-1|few|TRBJ1-4
CASSEDRQELEKLFF
TGTGCCAGCAGTGAAGATCGGCAGGAGTTAGAAAAACTGTTTTTT
>.|TRBV7-3|.|TRBJ2-3
CASSLNPAGTQYF
TGTGCCAGCAGCTTAAACCCAGCCGGGACGCAGTATTTT
>TRBD1|TRBV20-1|.|TRBJ1-6
CSVTGNNSPLHF
TGCAGTGTGACAGGGAACAATTCACCCCTCCACTTT
>.|TRBV5-6|many|TRBJ1-5
CASGVWGARQPQHF
TGTGCCAGCGGGGTGTGGGGGGCCCGTCAGCCCCAGCATTTT
>.|TRBV27|few|TRBJ1-2
CASSPAARGYGYTF
TGTGCCAGCAGTCCAGCGGCCAGGGGCTATGGCTACACCTTC
>.|TRBV4-2|many|TRBJ2-7
CASSQFLPGVSGEQYF
TGTGCCAGCAGCCAATTTTTGCCCGGGGTCTCGGGTGAGCAGTACTTC
>TRBD1|TRBV7-9|.|TRBJ2-7
CASSPGQGAREQYF
TGTGCCAGCAGCCCGGGACAGGGGGCGCGGGAGCAGTACTTC
>TRBD1|TRBV7-2|.|TRBJ2-2
CASSPGTGLSGELFF
TGTGCCAGCAGCCCGGGGACAGGGCTATCCGGGGAGCTGTTTTTT
>.|TRBV5-1|many|TRBJ2-3
CASSLSEPADTQYF
TGCGCCAGCAGCTTGAGCGAACCCGCAGATACGCAATATTTT
>.|TRBV5-1|medium-sized|TRBJ1-5
CASSLGESRQPQHF
TGCGCCAGCAGCTTGGGGGAATCGAGGCAGCCCCAGCATTTT
>.|TRBV5-5|many|TRBJ1-1
CASSLKQGLGTEAFF
TGTGCCAGCAGCCTAAAACAGGGCTTAGGCACTGAAGCTTTCTTT
>TRBD2|TRBV5-1|.|TRBJ2-3
CASSLGLAGSFPDTQYF
TGCGCCAGCAGCTTGGGACTAGCGGGATCCTTTCCTGATACGCAGTATTTT
>.|TRBV28|few|TRBJ1-2
CASSSSGTMYGYTF
TGTGCCAGCAGTTCGTCCGGGACAATGTATGGCTACACCTTC
>TRBD2|TRBV30|medium-sized|TRBJ2-7
CAWSLGEGYEQYF
TGTGCCTGGAGTCTGGGGGAGGGTTACGAGCAGTACTTC
>.|TRBV5-1|.|TRBJ2-1
CASSLGTSFWDEQFF
TGCGCCAGCAGCCTCGGGACAAGCTTTTGGGATGAGCAGTTCTTC
>TRBD2|TRBV2|.|TRBJ2-3
CASGLAGGLYF
TGTGCCAGTGGGCTAGCGGGGGGTCTGTATTTT
>.|TRBV6-1|.|TRBJ1-2
CAIGGTNYGYTF
TGTGCCATCGGGGGAACTAACTATGGCTACACCTTC
>.|TRBV5-1|.|TRBJ2-3
CASRFSISLASISTDTQYF
TGCGCCAGCAGGTTCTCCATTTCCCTAGCGTCGATTAGCACAGATACGCAGTATTTT
>.|TRBV10-3|many|TRBJ1-1
CAISERGGRKGAFF
TGTGCCATCAGTGAAAGAGGGGGGAGAAAAGGAGCTTTCTTT
>.|TRBV9|many|TRBJ2-2
CASSVGAGSVPTGELFF
TGCGCCAGCAGCGTAGGGGCAGGGTCCGTACCTACCGGGGAGCTGTTTTTT